This TCR beta chain was identified in a study of blood T cell repertoires in COVID-19. Study-wide background: Acute-phase and convalescent COVID-19 samples originated in the United States, Italy and Spain. T cells, B-cell-depleted T cells, or PBMCs provided the cDNA or gDNA that served as material.

Per the original methods: Reference gene primer amplification yielded estimated nucleated cell counts. Profiling relied on immunoSEQ multiplex PCR, and the TCRdb table lists in-frame clones only, not all of them. That table is the source of V, J and clone size, and D and trimming were worked out from the DNA. The sample carries some 380,000 clones, roughly 77% recorded once. The V end was cut by 2 bases, the J end by 8 bases, with 12 bases between. Germline values: CDR1 MNHEY, CDR2 SMNVEV (reference sequence). The CDR3 has 13 amino acids. This TCR was recovered from a human donor with acute or convalescent COVID-19. The donor label of this sample is uncertain. The rearrangement joins TRBV27 to TRBJ1-1; D is ambiguous. What was sequenced was peripheral blood. In DNA form, the CDR3 reads TGTGCCAGCAGTTTAATCCCTAACCGAGAAGCTTTCTTT. It yields the protein CASSLIPNREAFF.